Listed below are T cell receptor beta chains from one sample, sequenced in a study of beta chain features in type 1 diabetes. TCRdb's copy holds only in-frame clones and misses some; the assay was immunoSEQ multiplex PCR. The sample lists 150,000 to 200,000 clones; about 7.8% were seen once. The sample taken for sequencing was central memory CD4+ T cells from blood. The receptors shown here come from a woman in her forties with type 1 diabetes. Both conserved end residues are part of each CDR3. Each record gives: J gene, V gene, CDR3 protein.

J: TRBJ2-1; V: TRBV6-5; CDR3: CASSSKPGLLNNEQFF
J: TRBJ2-1; V: TRBV11-3; CDR3: CASSQSRGLEQFF
J: TRBJ1-1; V: TRBV29-1; CDR3: CSVQTGRNTEAFF
J: TRBJ2-1; V: TRBV10-3; CDR3: CAISEPGQGAVNEQFF
J: TRBJ2-2; V: TRBV5-1; CDR3: CASSLDLTGELFF
J: TRBJ1-6; V: TRBV6-5; CDR3: CASSSRRGNSPLHF
J: TRBJ2-7; V: TRBV10-3; CDR3: CATLRAGDYEQYF
J: TRBJ2-5; V: TRBV7-9; CDR3: CASSQVLRSQETQYF
J: TRBJ1-2; V: TRBV4-3; CDR3: CASSQDPGPYGYTF
J: TRBJ2-7; V: TRBV5-1; CDR3: CASSLGPSGDEQYF
J: TRBJ2-1; V: TRBV7-9; CDR3: CASSQAQLADNEQFF
J: TRBJ2-1; V: TRBV4-3; CDR3: CASSQGGAGVSDEQFF
J: TRBJ2-6; V: TRBV4-2; CDR3: CASSPQGSGANVLTF
J: TRBJ1-3; V: TRBV4-1; CDR3: CASSQSPPGQAGNTIYF
J: TRBJ1-1; V: TRBV18; CDR3: CASSFNLQANTEAFF
J: TRBJ2-2; V: TRBV5-4; CDR3: CASSLAPGGGDTGELFF
J: TRBJ1-5; V: TRBV5-6; CDR3: CASSSGQGVDRPQHF
J: TRBJ2-5; V: TRBV5-1; CDR3: CASSPGQVQETQYF
J: TRBJ2-7; V: TRBV7-9; CDR3: CASSPGFDGTYEQYF
J: TRBJ1-2; V: TRBV7-9; CDR3: CASSLLILEGYTF
J: TRBJ2-6; V: TRBV7-9; CDR3: CASSLTQGAGTGANVLTF
J: TRBJ1-4; V: TRBV7-2; CDR3: CASTFDRAGGEKLFF
J: TRBJ1-2; V: TRBV27; CDR3: CASSLGPGTVNYGYTF
J: TRBJ1-4; V: TRBV7-9; CDR3: CASSPSRRGEKLFF
J: TRBJ1-5; V: TRBV6-6; CDR3: CASSVDRGDQPQHF
J: TRBJ1-4; V: TRBV15; CDR3: CATCRGPNEKLFF
J: TRBJ1-5; V: TRBV5-1; CDR3: CASSLEGRGQQPQHF
J: TRBJ1-4; V: TRBV14; CDR3: CASSPGQSHEKLFF